The table lists the clone carrying this T cell receptor (beta chain) with a count of one. Its specificity is not known. The CDR3 sequence is 13 residues long. The V segment lost 5 bases and the J segment 7 bases; nucleotides outside the gene matches: 6. Germline V lookup: CDR1 KGHDR, CDR2 SFDVKD. This specimen belongs to a study of T-cell memory formation after mild COVID-19. Whole-study results and caveats: Second-wave clones that peaked on day 37 lacked confirmed SARS-CoV-2 specificity. The study detected some responding clones in pre-infection memory, suggesting cross-reactive memory joined. Those CD4+ clones that contracted were mainly in CM and EM (CD8+ ones in EMRA).

5'RACE primed at constant segments yielded TCR alpha and TCR beta cDNA libraries bearing sample barcodes and UMIs. MiXCR, applied by TCRdb to the 5' RACE reads, yields one record per CDR3 protein. The profile shows approximately 480,000 distinct CDR3 sequences, about 20% of them singletons. This sequence was found in an adult woman who had mild COVID-19 (a few samples of this study predate the infection). Cell type and time point are not known. The J gene is TRBJ2-5, the V gene TRBV24-1; 7 bases map to TRBD1. Specimen: PBMCs or a T cell subset sorted from them (not recorded which). CDR3 DNA: TGTGCCACCAGTGCTTGGGACAGTGTGACCCAGTACTTC. Translation gives CATSAWDSVTQYF.